Listed below are T cell receptor beta chains from one sample, sequenced in a study of cytomegalovirus exposure and HLA in healthy donors. Measured with immunoSEQ multiplex PCR; TCRdb has only the in-frame clones, and not every one. In the table there are some 120,000 clones, around three quarters of which are singletons. The specimen was PBMCs. All receptors come from a man aged 35 to 55 in good health and CMV-seronegative. The CDR3 runs from the conserved cysteine through the conserved F or W. A D gene is named only where the DNA matches it firmly. The size of a clone is reported for some rows only, either as once, few or many, or as a class for expanded clones.

DNA | CDR3 | D | J | size | V
TGTGCCAGCAGCCTCTCAGGCAGGATGGATGAGCAGTTCTTC | CASSLSGRMDEQFF | - | TRBJ2-1 | once | TRBV7-2
TGTGCCAGCAGCCCAACCCTTGACAGGGACGGGGAGCAGTACTTC | CASSPTLDRDGEQYF | TRBD1 | TRBJ2-7 | - | TRBV11-2
TGTGCCAGCTCTGGGGGACTAGCTACAGATACGCAGTATTTT | CASSGGLATDTQYF | TRBD2 | TRBJ2-3 | - | TRBV2
TGCGCCAGCAGCCAACCGGGGGAAAAACTGTTTTTT | CASSQPGEKLFF | - | TRBJ1-4 | - | TRBV4-3
TGTGCCAGTAGTCTCCGGACTAGCGGGGGGAAGAGGGGCGTTGGCTACACCTTC | CASSLRTSGGKRGVGYTF | - | TRBJ1-2 | few | TRBV19
TGTGCCAGCGTTCTAGCGGGGGCTTACAATGAGCAGTTCTTC | CASVLAGAYNEQFF | TRBD2 | TRBJ2-1 | few | TRBV6-1
TGTGCCAGCAGCTTCTTCTGGACTAGCTACAATGAGCAGTTCTTC | CASSFFWTSYNEQFF | TRBD2 | TRBJ2-1 | - | TRBV7-8
TGTGCCAGCAGATTCTGGGGCCCCAATCAGCCCCAGCATTTT | CASRFWGPNQPQHF | - | TRBJ1-5 | - | TRBV6-1
TGTGCCAGCAGCTTGCGAACTGCCGGGTCACCCCTCCACTTT | CASSLRTAGSPLHF | - | TRBJ1-6 | - | TRBV5-6
TGCGCCAGCAGCTTGATACGGCAGGGAACTGAAGCTTTCTTT | CASSLIRQGTEAFF | - | TRBJ1-1 | - | TRBV5-1
TGTGCCAGTACCCCGGTGGGGGGAACCATATATTTT | CASTPVGGTIYF | - | TRBJ1-3 | - | TRBV19
TGTGCCAGCAGCATCTCCGGGGCCAACGTCCTGACTTTC | CASSISGANVLTF | - | TRBJ2-6 | - | TRBV7-2
TGTGCCAGCAGTCCTCGGGGGACCTTCTATGGCTACACCTTC | CASSPRGTFYGYTF | - | TRBJ1-2 | - | TRBV28
TGTGCCAGCAGCCTCCCCTTTCTGCGGACAGGGCATAACGAGCAGTACTTC | CASSLPFLRTGHNEQYF | TRBD1 | TRBJ2-7 | - | TRBV7-9
TGTGCCAGCAGCTTAACGCGGGGTTTCGGAAATTCACCCCTCCACTTT | CASSLTRGFGNSPLHF | - | TRBJ1-6 | - | TRBV7-2
TGTGCCAGCAGCAAGGGTCCCACAGGGAAGGAAAACAATGAGCAGTTCTTC | CASSKGPTGKENNEQFF | - | TRBJ2-1 | once | TRBV7-6
TGTGCCAGCAGTTCCCCTCGGGACAGGGCATCATACGAGCAGTACTTC | CASSSPRDRASYEQYF | TRBD1 | TRBJ2-7 | - | TRBV25-1
TGTGCCAGCAGTGACGGGAGGACTAGCACAGATACGCAGTATTTT | CASSDGRTSTDTQYF | - | TRBJ2-3 | - | TRBV6-4
TGTGCCAGTAGGAATCAGGACACCATTAGCTACACCTTC | CASRNQDTISYTF | - | TRBJ1-2 | - | TRBV19
TGTGCCACCAGCAGTACAGCTGGGGCCAACGTCCTGACTTTC | CATSSTAGANVLTF | - | TRBJ2-6 | - | TRBV15
TGTGCCTGGAGCAACCCGGGACTGTTCAATCAGCCCCAGCATTTT | CAWSNPGLFNQPQHF | - | TRBJ1-5 | - | TRBV30
TGTGCCAGCAGCGTAGAGGGCGGGGGGGATGTGACGCAGTTCTTC | CASSVEGGGDVTQFF | TRBD2 | TRBJ2-1 | - | TRBV9
TGCGCCAGCAGCTTATATGCTAATGAAAAACTGTTTTTT | CASSLYANEKLFF | - | TRBJ1-4 | - | TRBV5-1
TGTGCCAGCAGCTTTATAGTTAACACCGGGGAGCTGTTTTTT | CASSFIVNTGELFF | - | TRBJ2-2 | - | TRBV7-2
TGTGCCAGCAGCTTAGTGGGACAGGGGAACAATCAGCCCCAGCATTTT | CASSLVGQGNNQPQHF | TRBD1 | TRBJ1-5 | once | TRBV7-9
TGTGCCAGCAGCGTCAGCGGGACTACTCGTTACGAGCAGTACTTC | CASSVSGTTRYEQYF | TRBD2 | TRBJ2-7 | - | TRBV9
TGTGCCAGCAGTTACACCCCTGGGGCAGGGGACGAGCAGTACTTC | CASSYTPGAGDEQYF | - | TRBJ2-7 | few | TRBV6-6
TGTGCCAGCAGCTTAGGGGGAGGACAGGGAGGAGTTGGCTACACCTTC | CASSLGGGQGGVGYTF | TRBD1 | TRBJ1-2 | - | TRBV7-6
TGTGCCAGCAGCTCCGGACAGGGTGGAGATACGCAGTATTTT | CASSSGQGGDTQYF | TRBD1 | TRBJ2-3 | - | TRBV11-3
TGTGCCAGCAGCTTGTCAGGGAACTCCTACAATGAGCAGTTCTTC | CASSLSGNSYNEQFF | - | TRBJ2-1 | - | TRBV5-4